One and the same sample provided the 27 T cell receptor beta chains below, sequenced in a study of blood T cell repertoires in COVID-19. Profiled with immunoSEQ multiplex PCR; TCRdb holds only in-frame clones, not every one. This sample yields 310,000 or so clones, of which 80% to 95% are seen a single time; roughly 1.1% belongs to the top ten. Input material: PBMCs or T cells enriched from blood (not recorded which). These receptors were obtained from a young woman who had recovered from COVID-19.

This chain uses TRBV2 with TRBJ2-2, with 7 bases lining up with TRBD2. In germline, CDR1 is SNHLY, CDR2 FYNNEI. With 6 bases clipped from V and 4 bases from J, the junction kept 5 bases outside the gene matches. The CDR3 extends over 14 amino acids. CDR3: CASRVLAVTGELFF. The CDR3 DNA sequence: TGTGCCAGCAGAGTCCTAGCGGTCACCGGGGAGCTGTTTTTT. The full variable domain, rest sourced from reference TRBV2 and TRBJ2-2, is EPEVTQTPSHQVTQMGQEVILRCVPISNHLYFYWYRQILGQKVEFLVSFYNNEISEKSEIFDDQFSVERPDGSNFTLKIRSTKLEDSAMYFCASRVLAVTGELFFGEGSRLTVL.

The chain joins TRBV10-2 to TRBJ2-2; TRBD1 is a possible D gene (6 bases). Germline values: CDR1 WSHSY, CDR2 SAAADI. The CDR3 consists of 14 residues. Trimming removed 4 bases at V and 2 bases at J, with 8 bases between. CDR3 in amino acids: CASSGTANTGELFF. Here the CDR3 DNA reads TGCGCCAGCAGTGGGACAGCTAACACCGGGGAGCTGTTTTTT.

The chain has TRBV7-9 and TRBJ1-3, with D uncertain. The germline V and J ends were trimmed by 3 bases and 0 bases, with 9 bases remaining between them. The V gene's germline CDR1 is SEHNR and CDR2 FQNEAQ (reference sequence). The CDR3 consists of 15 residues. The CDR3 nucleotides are TGTGCCAGCAGCTTCTCGAGTTACTCTGGAAACACCATATATTTT. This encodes CASSFSSYSGNTIYF.

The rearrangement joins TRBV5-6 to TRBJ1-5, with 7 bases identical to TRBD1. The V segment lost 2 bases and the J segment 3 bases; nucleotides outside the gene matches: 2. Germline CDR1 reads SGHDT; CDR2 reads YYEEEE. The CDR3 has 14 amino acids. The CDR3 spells CASSLQGTNQPQHF. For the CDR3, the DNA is TGTGCCAGCAGCTTACAGGGGACCAATCAGCCCCAGCATTTT.

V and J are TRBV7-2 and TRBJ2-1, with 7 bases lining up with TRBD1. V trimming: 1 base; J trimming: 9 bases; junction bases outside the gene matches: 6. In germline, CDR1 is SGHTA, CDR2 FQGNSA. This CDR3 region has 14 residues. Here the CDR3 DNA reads TGTGCCAGCAGCTTAGGGACAGGCTGGCTTGAGCAGTTCTTC. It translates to CASSLGTGWLEQFF.

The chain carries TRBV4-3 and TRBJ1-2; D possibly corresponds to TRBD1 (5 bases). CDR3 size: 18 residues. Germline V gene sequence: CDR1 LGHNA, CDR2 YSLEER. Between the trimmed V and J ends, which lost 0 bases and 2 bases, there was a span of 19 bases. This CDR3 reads CASSQERAGRLENYGYTF. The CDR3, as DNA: TGCGCCAGCAGCCAAGAGAGGGCAGGGAGGTTAGAGAACTATGGCTACACCTTC.

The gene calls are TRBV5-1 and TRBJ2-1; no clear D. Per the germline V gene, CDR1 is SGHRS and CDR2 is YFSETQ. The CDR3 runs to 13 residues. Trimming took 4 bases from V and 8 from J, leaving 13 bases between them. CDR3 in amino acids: CASSPLDQDEQFF. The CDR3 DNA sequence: TGCGCCAGCAGCCCCCTGGATCAGGATGAGCAGTTCTTC.

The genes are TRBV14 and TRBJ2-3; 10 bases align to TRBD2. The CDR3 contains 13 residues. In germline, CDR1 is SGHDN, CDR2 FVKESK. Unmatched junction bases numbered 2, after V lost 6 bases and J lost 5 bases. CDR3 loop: CASRSSGGDTQYF. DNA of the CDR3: TGTGCCAGCAGATCTAGCGGGGGAGATACGCAGTATTTT.

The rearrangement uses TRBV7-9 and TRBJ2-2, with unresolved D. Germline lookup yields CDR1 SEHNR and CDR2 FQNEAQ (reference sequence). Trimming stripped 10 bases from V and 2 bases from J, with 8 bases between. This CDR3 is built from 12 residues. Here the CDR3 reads CAIQTNTGELFF. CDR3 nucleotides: TGTGCCATCCAAACTAACACCGGGGAGCTGTTTTTT.

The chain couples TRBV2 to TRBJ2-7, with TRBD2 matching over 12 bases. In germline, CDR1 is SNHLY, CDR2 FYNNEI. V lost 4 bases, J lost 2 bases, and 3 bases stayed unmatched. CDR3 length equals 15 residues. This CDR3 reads CASSGLAGEPYEQYF. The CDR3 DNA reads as TGTGCCAGCAGTGGACTAGCGGGGGAGCCCTACGAGCAGTACTTC.

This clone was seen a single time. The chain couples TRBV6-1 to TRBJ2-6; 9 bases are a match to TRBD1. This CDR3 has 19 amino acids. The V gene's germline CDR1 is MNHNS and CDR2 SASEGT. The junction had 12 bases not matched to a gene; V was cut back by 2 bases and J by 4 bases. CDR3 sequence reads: CASSERWGQGVSGANVLTF. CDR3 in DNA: TGTGCCAGCAGTGAAAGGTGGGGACAGGGAGTCTCCGGGGCCAACGTCCTGACTTTC.

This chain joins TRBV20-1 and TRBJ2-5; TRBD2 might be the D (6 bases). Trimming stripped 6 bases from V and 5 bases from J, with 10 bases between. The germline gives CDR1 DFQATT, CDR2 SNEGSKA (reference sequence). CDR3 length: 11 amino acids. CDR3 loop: CSAGRGETQYF. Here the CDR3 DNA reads TGCAGTGCCGGACGGGGGGAGACCCAGTACTTC.

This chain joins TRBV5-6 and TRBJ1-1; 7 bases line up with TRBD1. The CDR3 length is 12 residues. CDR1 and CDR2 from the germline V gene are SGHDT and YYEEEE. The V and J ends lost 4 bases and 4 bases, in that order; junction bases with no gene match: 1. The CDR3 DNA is TGTGCCAGCAGCGACAGGGCCACTGAAGCTTTCTTT. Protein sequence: CASSDRATEAFF. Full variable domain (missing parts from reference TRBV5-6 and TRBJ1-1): DAGVTQSPTHLIKTRGQQVTLRCSPKSGHDTVSWYQQALGQGPQFIFQYYEEEERQRGNFPDRFSGHQFPNYSSELNVNALLLGDSALYLCASSDRATEAFFGQGTRLTVV.

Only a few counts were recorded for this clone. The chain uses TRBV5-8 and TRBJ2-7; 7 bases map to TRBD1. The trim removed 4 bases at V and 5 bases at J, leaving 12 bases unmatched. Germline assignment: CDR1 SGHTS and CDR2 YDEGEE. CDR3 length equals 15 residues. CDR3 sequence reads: CASSPFDRAYHEQYF. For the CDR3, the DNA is TGTGCCAGCAGCCCATTCGACAGGGCTTACCACGAGCAGTACTTC.

CDR3 region: CAIRRTEKGVYVNTIYF. CDR3 DNA: TGTGCCATCAGACGGACAGAGAAAGGTGTTTATGTAAACACCATATATTTT. The chain carries TRBV10-3 and TRBJ1-3; maybe TRBD1 (6 bases). The CDR3 has 17 residues. Germline V lookup: CDR1 ENHRY, CDR2 SYGVKD. V was trimmed by 6 bases and J by 6 bases, leaving 24 bases between them.

The CDR3 region is CASSQDGRGYYGYTF. The CDR3 coding sequence is TGTGCCAGCAGCCAAGATGGACGGGGGTACTATGGCTACACCTTC. The chain links TRBV14 to TRBJ1-2, with TRBD1 as a possible D gene (5 bases). This CDR3 comprises 15 residues. Germline V gene data show CDR1 as SGHDN and CDR2 as FVKESK. Trimming removed 0 bases from V and 3 bases from J, with 11 bases in between.

The CDR3 bases are TGTGCCAGCAGCTTCTCCCGGGACAGGATCCCCTCTGGGGCCAACGTCCTGACTTTC. Protein: CASSFSRDRIPSGANVLTF. The rearrangement uses TRBV5-6 and TRBJ2-6, with 8 bases that match TRBD1. The trim removed 2 bases at V and 0 bases at J, leaving 10 bases unmatched. From germline, CDR1 is SGHDT and CDR2 YYEEEE. The CDR3 extends over 19 amino acids.

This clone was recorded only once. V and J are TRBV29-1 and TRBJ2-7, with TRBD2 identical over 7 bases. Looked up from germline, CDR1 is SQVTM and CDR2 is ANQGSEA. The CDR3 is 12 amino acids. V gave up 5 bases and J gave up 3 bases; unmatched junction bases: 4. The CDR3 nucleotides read TGCAGCGTTACCCGGGGGGTCTACGAGCAGTACTTC. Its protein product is CSVTRGVYEQYF.

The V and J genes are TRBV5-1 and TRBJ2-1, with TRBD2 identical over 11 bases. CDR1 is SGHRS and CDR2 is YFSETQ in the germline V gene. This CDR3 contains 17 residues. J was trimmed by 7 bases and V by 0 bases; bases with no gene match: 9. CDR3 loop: CASSLDLAGGIGNEQFF. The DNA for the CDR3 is TGCGCCAGCAGCTTGGATCTAGCGGGAGGAATAGGGAATGAGCAGTTCTTC.

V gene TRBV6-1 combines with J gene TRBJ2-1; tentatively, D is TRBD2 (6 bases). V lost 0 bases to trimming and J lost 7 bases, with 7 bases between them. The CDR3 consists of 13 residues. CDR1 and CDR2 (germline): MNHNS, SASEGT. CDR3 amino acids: CASSEALANEQFF. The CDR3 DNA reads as TGTGCCAGCAGTGAAGCGCTAGCGAATGAGCAGTTCTTC.

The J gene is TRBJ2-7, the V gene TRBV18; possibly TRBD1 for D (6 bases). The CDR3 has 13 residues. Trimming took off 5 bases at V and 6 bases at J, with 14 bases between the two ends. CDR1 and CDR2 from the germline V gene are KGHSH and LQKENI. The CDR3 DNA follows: TGTGCCAGCTCATCTACCCAGGGGAGCGAGCAGTACTTC. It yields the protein CASSSTQGSEQYF.

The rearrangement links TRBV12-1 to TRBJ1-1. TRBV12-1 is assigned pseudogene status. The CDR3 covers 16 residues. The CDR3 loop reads CASSFNWRVNDTEAFF. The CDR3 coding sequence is TGTGCCAGCAGCTTTAACTGGAGGGTCAATGACACTGAAGCTTTCTTT.

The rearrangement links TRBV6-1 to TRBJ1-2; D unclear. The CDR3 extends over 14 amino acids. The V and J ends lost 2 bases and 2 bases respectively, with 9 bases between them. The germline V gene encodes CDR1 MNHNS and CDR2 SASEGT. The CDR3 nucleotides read TGTGCCAGCAGTGAAATGGCGGGAAACTATGGCTACACCTTC. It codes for CASSEMAGNYGYTF.

The CDR3 nucleotides read TGTGCCAGCAGTTTAGGGGGGGTAGGTCAGCCCCAGCATTTT. Its translation is CASSLGGVGQPQHF. The rearrangement joins TRBV28 to TRBJ1-5, with D perhaps TRBD1 (5 bases). The ends were cut back, 2 bases at V and 6 bases at J, with 11 bases in the middle. CDR3 length: 14 amino acids. Germline lookup yields CDR1 MDHEN and CDR2 SYDVKM.

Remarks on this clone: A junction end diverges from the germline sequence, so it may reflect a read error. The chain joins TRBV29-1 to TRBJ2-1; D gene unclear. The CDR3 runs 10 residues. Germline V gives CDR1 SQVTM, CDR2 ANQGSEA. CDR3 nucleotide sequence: TGCAGCGTCTCCGACAATGAGCAGTTCTTC. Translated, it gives CSVSDNEQFF.

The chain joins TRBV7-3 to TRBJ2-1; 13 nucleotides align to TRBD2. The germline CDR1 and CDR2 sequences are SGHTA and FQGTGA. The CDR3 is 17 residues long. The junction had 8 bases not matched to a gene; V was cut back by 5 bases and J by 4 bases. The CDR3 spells CASSPTGTSGTYNEQFF. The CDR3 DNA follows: TGTGCCAGCAGCCCAACCGGGACTAGCGGGACATACAATGAGCAGTTCTTC.

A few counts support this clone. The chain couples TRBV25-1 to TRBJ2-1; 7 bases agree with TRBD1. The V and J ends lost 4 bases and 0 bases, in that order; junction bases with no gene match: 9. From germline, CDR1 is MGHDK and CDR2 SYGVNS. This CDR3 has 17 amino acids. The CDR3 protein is CASSALQAGGSYNEQFF. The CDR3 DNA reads TGTGCCAGCAGTGCATTGCAAGCAGGGGGCTCCTACAATGAGCAGTTCTTC.